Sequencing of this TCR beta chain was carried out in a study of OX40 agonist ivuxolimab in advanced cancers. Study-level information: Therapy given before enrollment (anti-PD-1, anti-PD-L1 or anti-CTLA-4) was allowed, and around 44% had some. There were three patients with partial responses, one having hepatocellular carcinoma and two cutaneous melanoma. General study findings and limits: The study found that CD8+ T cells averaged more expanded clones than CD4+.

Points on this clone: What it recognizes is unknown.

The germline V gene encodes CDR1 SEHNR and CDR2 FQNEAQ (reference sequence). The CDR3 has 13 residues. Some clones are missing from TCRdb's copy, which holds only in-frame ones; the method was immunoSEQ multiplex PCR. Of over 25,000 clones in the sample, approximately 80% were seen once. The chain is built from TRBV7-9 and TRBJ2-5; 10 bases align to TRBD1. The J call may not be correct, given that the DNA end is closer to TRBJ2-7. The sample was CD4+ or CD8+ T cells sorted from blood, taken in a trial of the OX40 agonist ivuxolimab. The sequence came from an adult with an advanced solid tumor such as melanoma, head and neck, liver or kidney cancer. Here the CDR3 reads CASGTGVSYEQYF. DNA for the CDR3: TGTGCCAGTGGGACAGGGGTATCCTACGAGCAGTACTTC.